This TCR beta chain was recovered during a study of blood T cell repertoires in COVID-19. Study information: From the United States, Italy and Spain came samples of acute and convalescent COVID-19.

V was pared by 5 bases and J by 5 bases, with 7 bases of the junction left unmatched. The CDR3 has 14 amino acids. Germline loops: CDR1 MGHRA, CDR2 YSYEKL. In Seattle, patients joined the study during active infection and were tracked longitudinally. The table came from immunoSEQ multiplex PCR; TCRdb's copy has only in-frame clones and leaves some out. The sample has 20,000 to 30,000 clones, roughly 91% seen once. The TCR sequence derives from a man between 65 and 80 years old with COVID-19, enrolled during active disease. The sample consisted of peripheral blood. V and J are TRBV4-1 and TRBJ2-7; 9 bases align to TRBD2. CDR3 bases: TGCGCCAGCAGCAGGGTAGCGGGAGACCACGAGCAGTACTTC. This translates into CASSRVAGDHEQYF.